Detailed here is one T cell receptor (beta chain). Its matching antigen is unknown. Patients with a history of autoimmune disease or on systemic immunosuppression were excluded. Method: immunoSEQ multiplex PCR; TCRdb's copy keeps in-frame clones and lacks some. The sample records approximately 21,000 clones, approximately 84% being singletons. This sample is drawn from a study of OX40 agonist ivuxolimab in advanced cancers. Study-level findings and limits: Expanded clones were, on average, more numerous in CD8+ T cells than in CD4+.

CDR1 is LNHDA and CDR2 is SQIVND in the germline V gene (reference sequence). The length of the CDR3 is 16 residues. J lost 4 bases, V lost 3 bases, and 6 bases had no gene match. The chain recombines TRBV19 with TRBJ2-1, with 10 bases matching TRBD2. The input for sequencing was CD4+ or CD8+ T cells sorted from blood, taken in a trial of the OX40 agonist ivuxolimab. The clonotype was recovered from an adult with an advanced solid tumor such as melanoma, head and neck, liver or kidney cancer. Here the CDR3 reads CASSITRTSGYNEQFF. Here the CDR3 DNA reads TGTGCCAGTAGTATTACTAGGACTAGCGGTTACAATGAGCAGTTCTTC.